This section outlines one TCR beta chain sequence together with its context. The antigen is not known. There are 14 residues in the CDR3. V shed 6 bases and J 3 bases; nucleotides not matched to a gene: 7. Germline loops: CDR1 SGHRS, CDR2 YFSETQ. This specimen belongs to a study of cytomegalovirus exposure and HLA in healthy donors. Study results and caveats: Across donors, most TCRs were seen rarely, yet some public ones were widespread.

TCRdb keeps only in-frame clones here, not all; method: immunoSEQ multiplex PCR. Of about 130,000 clones in the sample, approximately 89% were seen once. The receptor comes from a woman aged 18-35 years in good health and CMV-seronegative. Input material: PBMCs. The J gene is TRBJ2-5, the V gene TRBV5-1; 8 positions agree with TRBD1. CDR3 bases: TGCGCCAGCATGACGGGACAGGCGGAAGAGACCCAGTACTTC. It translates to CASMTGQAEETQYF.